The source of this T cell receptor beta chain is a study of cytomegalovirus exposure and HLA in healthy donors. The overall study: In an earlier analysis, 90 million to 130 million unique TCR beta sequences were found from some 200 million T cells. Early released data comprised about 85 million unique TCRs from HLA-typed donors.

In the PCR, 60 Vbeta and 13 Jbeta primers were used. TCRdb's copy holds only in-frame clones and misses some; the assay was immunoSEQ multiplex PCR. The repertoire holds some 150,000 clones, with about 85% as singletons. This clone has a handful of counts. Its target is not known. Overall study results and limits: Another analysis was done later, and it associated 16,951 TCR beta sequences with HLA alleles at 0.05 false discovery rate. Previous analysis showed most TCR beta V segments were productive about 87% or about 30% of the time.

The V gene lost 5 bases and the J gene lost 9 bases, with 26 bases spanning the gap. The CDR3 is 17 residues long. CDR1 is SEHNR and CDR2 is FQNEAQ in the germline V gene (reference sequence). The sequenced sample was PBMCs. The rearrangement links TRBV7-9 to TRBJ2-1, with D perhaps matching TRBD1 (5 bases). The receptor's source is a young woman in good health and CMV-seronegative. Here the CDR3 reads CASSLPLRLDPQGEQFF. CDR3 nucleotide sequence: TGTGCCAGCAGCCTCCCCCTCCGCCTTGACCCCCAGGGTGAGCAGTTCTTC.